This T cell receptor (beta chain) was sequenced for a study of blood T cell repertoires in COVID-19. As for the study in general: Spain, Italy and the United States supplied samples that represented acute and convalescent COVID-19.

With respect to this clone: Other DNA sequences in the same sample also yield this CDR3.

Each participant's cohort was designated according to participant-reported clinical history. Using immunoSEQ multiplex PCR, the repertoire was profiled, and TCRdb retains in-frame clones only, with some absent. The table includes some 170,000 clones, around 83% detected once. This TCR derives from a man in his forties who had recovered from COVID-19. Input material: PBMCs or T cells enriched from blood (not recorded which).

CDR3: CASSPDTNYGYTF. As DNA, the CDR3 is TGTGCCAGCTCACCCGACACAAACTATGGCTACACCTTC. J is TRBJ1-2 and V is TRBV18; D is undetermined. CDR1 is KGHSH and CDR2 is LQKENI in the germline V gene. This CDR3 is 13 amino acids long. The V end was cut by 3 bases, the J end by 2 bases, with 7 bases between.